This TCR beta chain was profiled in a study of cytomegalovirus exposure and HLA in healthy donors. Notes on this clone: Its specificity is not known.

Trimming at V came to 7 bases and at J to 3 bases, leaving 2 bases not matched to a gene. CDR1 SNHLY and CDR2 FYNNEI come from the germline V gene. The CDR3 runs to 14 residues. The assay was immunoSEQ multiplex PCR, and TCRdb's table has in-frame clones only and misses some. Here the sample spans 200,000 to 250,000 clones, 75% to 90% being singletons. Study-wide results and limits: As confirmed in vitro, a few CMV-associated chains were specific for CMV antigens. Rare TCR sequences predominated, though certain public TCRs were found in many donors. Cytomegalovirus status was reportedly diagnosed by the classifier with high specificity and sensitivity. Subsequent analysis found a tendency for first-cohort TCR clusters to co-occur within the 95 to 150 validation repertoires.

The source of this sequence is a woman aged 18-29 years in good health and CMV-seronegative. The gene calls are TRBV2 and TRBJ1-6, with TRBD1 matching 8 bases. Input material: PBMCs. For the CDR3, the DNA is TGTGCCAGCACCGGACAGGGCTATAATTCACCCCTCCACTTT. Its protein product is CASTGQGYNSPLHF.